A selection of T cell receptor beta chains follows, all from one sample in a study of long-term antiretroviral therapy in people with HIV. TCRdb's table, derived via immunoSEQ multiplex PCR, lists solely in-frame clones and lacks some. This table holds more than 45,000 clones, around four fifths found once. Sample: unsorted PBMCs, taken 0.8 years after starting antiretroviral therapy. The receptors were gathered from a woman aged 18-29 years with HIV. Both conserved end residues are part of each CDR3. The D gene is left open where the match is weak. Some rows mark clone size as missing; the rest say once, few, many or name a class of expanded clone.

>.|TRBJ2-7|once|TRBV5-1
TGCGCCAGCAGCTTCGGTTCGAGAGGGACATCCTACGAGCAGTACTTC
CASSFGSRGTSYEQYF
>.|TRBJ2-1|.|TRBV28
TGTGCCAGCAGTTTAAAGGACAGTTTAACATCCTACAATGAGCAGTTCTTC
CASSLKDSLTSYNEQFF
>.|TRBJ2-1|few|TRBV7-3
TGTGCCAGCAGCTTAGGGGCCCGAGTGGGCCCCAATGAGCAGTTCTTC
CASSLGARVGPNEQFF
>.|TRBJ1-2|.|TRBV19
TGTGCCAGTAGTAGGTCCCCAGAAGGGGACAATGGCTACACCTTC
CASSRSPEGDNGYTF
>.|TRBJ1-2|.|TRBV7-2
TGTGCCAGCAGCCCTGGACGGTCGGGCTACACCTTC
CASSPGRSGYTF
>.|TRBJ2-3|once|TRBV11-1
TGTGCCAGCAGCCCAGGGTGGGGCACAGATACGCAGTATTTT
CASSPGWGTDTQYF
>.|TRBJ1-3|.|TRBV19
TGTGCCAGTAGTATTTCCGACAGCGGATTAAACACCATATATTTT
CASSISDSGLNTIYF
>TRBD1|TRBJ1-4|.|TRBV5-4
TGTGCCAGCAGCTTGGACAGGGACAGGGGGGAAAAACTGTTTTTT
CASSLDRDRGEKLFF
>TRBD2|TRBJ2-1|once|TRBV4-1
TGCGCCAGCAGCCAGAGACCCGTAGCGGGAGGGATGGTAGACAATGAGCAGTTCTTC
CASSQRPVAGGMVDNEQFF
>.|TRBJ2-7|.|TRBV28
TGTGCCAGCGGAATAATACGATACGAGCAGTACTTC
CASGIIRYEQYF
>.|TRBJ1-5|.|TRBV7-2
TGTGCCAGCAGCTTAGGTCCAGGGGAGCAGCCCCAGCATTTT
CASSLGPGEQPQHF
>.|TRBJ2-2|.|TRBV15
TGTGCCACCCGCAGACTGGCGAGCACCGGGGAGCTGTTTTTT
CATRRLASTGELFF
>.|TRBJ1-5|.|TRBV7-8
TGTGCCAGCAGCTCCCGGGACGGCTTCAATCAGCCCCAGCATTTT
CASSSRDGFNQPQHF
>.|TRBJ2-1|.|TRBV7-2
TGTGCCAGCAGCTTAGGACTACGCATCTCCTACAATGAGCAGTTCTTC
CASSLGLRISYNEQFF
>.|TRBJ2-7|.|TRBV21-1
TGTGCCAACACCCAACAGGGCGGGCACACCTACGAGCAGTACTTC
CANTQQGGHTYEQYF